The 3 T cell receptor beta chains below were found in one sample sequenced in a study of technical replicates of blood from a few donors. Using immunoSEQ multiplex PCR, the repertoire was profiled, and TCRdb retains in-frame clones only, with some absent. The table records around 81,000 clones, 81% of them present only once. The sample comprised PBMCs. The source of these receptors is a human donor in good health. Some clones in this sample may be carry-over from other donors' samples.

The chain uses TRBV4-2 and TRBJ1-2; no clear D gene. CDR1 and CDR2 from the germline V gene are LGHNA and YNFKEQ. V dropped 1 base and J dropped 1 base, with 7 bases sitting between them. This CDR3 comprises 14 residues. This CDR3 is CASSQAVYNYGYTF. CDR3 nucleotide sequence: TGTGCCAGCAGCCAAGCTGTGTATAACTATGGCTACACCTTC.

The chain joins TRBV6-6 to TRBJ1-2, with D unclear. CDR3 length equals 14 residues. V lost 0 bases and J lost 9, with 14 bases in between. Looked up from germline, CDR1 is MNHNY and CDR2 is SVGAGI (reference sequence). The CDR3 DNA follows: TGTGCCAGCAGTTACTCGGGAGGCGCAGCAAGCTACACCTTC. Protein: CASSYSGGAASYTF.

This chain connects TRBV5-1 to TRBJ2-1; D possibly corresponds to TRBD2 (6 bases). The germline V and J ends were trimmed by 5 bases and 0 bases, with 12 bases remaining between them. Germline CDR1 and CDR2: SGHRS and YFSETQ. The CDR3 is 15 amino acids. This CDR3 reads CASRLGGGSYNEQFF. The CDR3 DNA reads as TGCGCCAGCAGACTCGGGGGTGGCTCCTACAATGAGCAGTTCTTC.